One sample yielded the 5 T cell receptor beta chains listed below, sequenced in a study of T cells after yellow fever vaccination. TCRdb re-derived calls from the 5' RACE reads in MiXCR, one entry per CDR3 protein. The sample contains around 180,000 distinct CDR3 sequences, approximately 6.2% of which appear only once. This material consisted of CD4+ T cells sorted from PBMCs, taken on the day of the first yellow fever vaccination. These receptors all come from a man aged 18-30 years who received the YFV17D yellow fever vaccine.

This clonotype was observed at least ten times. The J gene is TRBJ1-1, the V gene TRBV29-1; TRBD1 matches at 7 bases. The CDR3 has 19 amino acids. CDR1 is SQVTM and CDR2 is ANQGSEA in the germline V gene. Germline trimming cut 1 base from V and 5 bases from J; bases unmatched to any gene: 22. As DNA, the CDR3 is TGCAGCGTTGAAGCATCGAGGACAGGAGCCCTCAAAAGAGTGACTGAAGCTTTCTTT. Amino acid sequence: CSVEASRTGALKRVTEAFF.

Note on this clonotype: This may arise from a read error, as a much more abundant clone is one base away. The rearrangement uses TRBV29-1 and TRBJ2-5; 8 bases match TRBD2. J gave up 9 bases and V 4 bases, and 10 bases lay outside the gene matches. The CDR3 runs 13 residues. Germline values: CDR1 SQVTM, CDR2 ANQGSEA. The DNA of the CDR3 is TGCAGCGTTGTTATCCAGCCGGGAGGGGCCCAGTACTTC. Translation: CSVVIQPGGAQYF.

A remark on this clonotype: A much larger clone lies one base from this, so it may be a read error. This chain connects TRBV5-1 to TRBJ1-2, with D maybe TRBD1 (5 bases). Germline V gene data show CDR1 as SGHRS and CDR2 as YFSETQ. V was shortened by 4 bases and J by 10 bases, with 17 bases between the two germline ends. The CDR3 contains 13 residues. The CDR3 nucleotides are TGCGCCAGCAGCGAGGGGCCCCTGGGGGACTACACCTTC. This translates into CASSEGPLGDYTF.

The J gene is TRBJ1-4, the V gene TRBV10-3; D is unclear. The CDR3 is 15 amino acids. Germline loops: CDR1 ENHRY, CDR2 SYGVKD. V was cut by 0 bases and J by 8 bases, with 13 bases left in between. This chain's CDR3 is CAISESTAEREKLFF. For the CDR3, the DNA is TGTGCCATCAGTGAGTCCACGGCGGAAAGGGAAAAACTGTTTTTT.

There are a few counts of this clonotype. This chain uses TRBV7-2 with TRBJ1-4, with D possibly TRBD1 on 5 matching bases. Trimming pared 5 bases from V and 4 bases from J, leaving 11 bases between. The CDR3 consists of 14 residues. Germline CDR1 is SGHTA and CDR2 is FQGNSA. The chain's CDR3 is CASSPRQINEKLFF. The CDR3 region has the DNA TGTGCCAGCAGCCCTCGACAGATTAATGAAAAACTGTTTTTT.